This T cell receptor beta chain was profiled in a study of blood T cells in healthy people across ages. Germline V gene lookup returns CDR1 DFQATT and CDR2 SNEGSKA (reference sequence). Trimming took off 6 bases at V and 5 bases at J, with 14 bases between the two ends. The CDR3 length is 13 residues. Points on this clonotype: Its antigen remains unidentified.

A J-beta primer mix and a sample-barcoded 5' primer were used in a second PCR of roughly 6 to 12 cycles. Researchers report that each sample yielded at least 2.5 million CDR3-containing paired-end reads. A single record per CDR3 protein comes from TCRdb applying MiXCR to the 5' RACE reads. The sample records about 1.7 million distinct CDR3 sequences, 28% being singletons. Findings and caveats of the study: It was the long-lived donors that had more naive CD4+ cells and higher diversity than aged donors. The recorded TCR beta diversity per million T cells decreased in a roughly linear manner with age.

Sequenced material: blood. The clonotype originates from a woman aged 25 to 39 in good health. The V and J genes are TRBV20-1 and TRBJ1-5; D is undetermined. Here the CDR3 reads CSAQAFGHQPQHF. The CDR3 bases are TGCAGTGCCCAAGCGTTTGGTCATCAGCCCCAGCATTTT.